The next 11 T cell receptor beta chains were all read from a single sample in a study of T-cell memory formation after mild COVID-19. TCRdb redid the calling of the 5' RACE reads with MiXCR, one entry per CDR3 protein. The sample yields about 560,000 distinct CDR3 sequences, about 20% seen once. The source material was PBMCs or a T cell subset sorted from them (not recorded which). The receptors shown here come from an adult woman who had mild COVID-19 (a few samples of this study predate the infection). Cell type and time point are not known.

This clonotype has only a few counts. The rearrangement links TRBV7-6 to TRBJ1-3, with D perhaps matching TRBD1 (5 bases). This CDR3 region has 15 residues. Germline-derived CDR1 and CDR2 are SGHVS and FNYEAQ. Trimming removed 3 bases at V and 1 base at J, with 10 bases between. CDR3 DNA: TGTGCCAGCAGCTTTGCCGGGACGTCTGGAAACACCATATATTTT. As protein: CASSFAGTSGNTIYF.

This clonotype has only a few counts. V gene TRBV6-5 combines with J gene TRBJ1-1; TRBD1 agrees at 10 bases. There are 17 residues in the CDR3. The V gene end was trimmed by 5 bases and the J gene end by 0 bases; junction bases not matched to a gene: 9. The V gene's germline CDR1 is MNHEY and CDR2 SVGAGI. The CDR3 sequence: CASSEWDRGIMNTEAFF. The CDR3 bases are TGTGCCAGCAGTGAATGGGACAGGGGTATAATGAACACTGAAGCTTTCTTT.

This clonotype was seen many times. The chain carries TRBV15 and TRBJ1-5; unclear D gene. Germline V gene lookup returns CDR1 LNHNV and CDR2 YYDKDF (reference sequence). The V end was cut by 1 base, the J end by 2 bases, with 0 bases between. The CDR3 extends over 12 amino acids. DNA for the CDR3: TGTGCCACCAGCAGAGGCAATCAGCCCCAGCATTTT. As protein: CATSRGNQPQHF. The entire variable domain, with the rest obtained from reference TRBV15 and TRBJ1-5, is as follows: DAMVIQNPRYQVTQFGKPVTLSCSQTLNHNVMYWYQQKSSQAPKLLFHYYDKDFNNEADTPDNFQSRRPNTSFCFLDIRSPGLGDTAMYLCATSRGNQPQHFGDGTRLSIL.

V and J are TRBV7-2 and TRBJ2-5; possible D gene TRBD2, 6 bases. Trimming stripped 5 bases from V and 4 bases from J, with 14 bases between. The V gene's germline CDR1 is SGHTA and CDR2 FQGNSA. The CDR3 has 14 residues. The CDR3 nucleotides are TGTGCCAGCAGCCCAGTGCGGGGAGGAGAGACCCAGTACTTC. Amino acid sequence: CASSPVRGGETQYF.

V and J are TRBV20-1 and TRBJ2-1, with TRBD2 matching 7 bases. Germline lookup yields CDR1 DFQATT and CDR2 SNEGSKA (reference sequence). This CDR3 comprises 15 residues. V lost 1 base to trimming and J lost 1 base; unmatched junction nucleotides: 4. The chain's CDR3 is CSARVSGPSYNEQFF. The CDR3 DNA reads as TGCAGTGCTAGAGTTAGCGGGCCATCCTACAATGAGCAGTTCTTC.

CDR3 DNA sequence: TGTGCCAGCAGTTTATTAAGCGGGGGGGCCAGAGATACGCAGTATTTT. This gives the protein CASSLLSGGARDTQYF. The chain links TRBV28 to TRBJ2-3; 10 bases are shared with TRBD2. The ends lost 1 base at V and 5 bases at J; junction bases unmatched: 6. Germline V gene lookup returns CDR1 MDHEN and CDR2 SYDVKM. The CDR3 has 16 amino acids.

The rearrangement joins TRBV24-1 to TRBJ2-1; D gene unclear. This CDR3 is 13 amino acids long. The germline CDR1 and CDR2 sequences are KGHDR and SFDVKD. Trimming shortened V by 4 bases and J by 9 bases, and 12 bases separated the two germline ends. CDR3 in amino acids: CATSDPTSGEQFF. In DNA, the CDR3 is TGTGCCACCAGTGACCCCACCTCGGGTGAGCAGTTCTTC.

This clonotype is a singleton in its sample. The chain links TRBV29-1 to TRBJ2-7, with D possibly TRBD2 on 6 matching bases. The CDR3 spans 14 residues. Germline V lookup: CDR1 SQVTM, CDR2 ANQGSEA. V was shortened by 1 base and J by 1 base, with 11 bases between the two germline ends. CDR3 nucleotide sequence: TGCAGCGTTGAAGGGCTTGGAGGGTCCTACGAGCAGTACTTC. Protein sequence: CSVEGLGGSYEQYF.

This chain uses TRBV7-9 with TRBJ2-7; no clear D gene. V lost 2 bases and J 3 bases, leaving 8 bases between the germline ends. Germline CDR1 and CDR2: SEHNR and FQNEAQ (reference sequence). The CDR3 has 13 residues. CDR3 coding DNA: TGTGCCAGCAGCTTAACCGACCACTACGAGCAGTACTTC. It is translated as CASSLTDHYEQYF.

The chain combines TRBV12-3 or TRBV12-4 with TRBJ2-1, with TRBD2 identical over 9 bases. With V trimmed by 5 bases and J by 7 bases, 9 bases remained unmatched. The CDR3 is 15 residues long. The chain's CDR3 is CASSVSGGVQNEQFF. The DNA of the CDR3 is TGTGCCAGCAGTGTTAGCGGGGGCGTCCAGAATGAGCAGTTCTTC.

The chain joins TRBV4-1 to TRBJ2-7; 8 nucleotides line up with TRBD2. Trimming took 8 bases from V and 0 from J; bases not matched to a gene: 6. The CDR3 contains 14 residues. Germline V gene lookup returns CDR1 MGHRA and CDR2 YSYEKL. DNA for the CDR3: TGCGCCAGCCGACTAGCGCCCAGCTCCTACGAGCAGTACTTC. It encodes CASRLAPSSYEQYF.